These 13 T cell receptor beta chains were sequenced from one sample in a study of T cells in Graves' hyperthyroidism and ophthalmopathy. The TCR beta CDR3 regions underwent amplification using RNA transcripts as the source. HTBI primers were used for first-round RT-PCR of the TCR CDR3. Each CDR3 protein is one row after TCRdb ran MiXCR on the multiplex PCR reads. The sample holds about 570,000 distinct CDR3 sequences, approximately 44% seen once. Sequencing was done on a sample of peripheral blood or thyroid tissue (not recorded which). The receptor set was obtained from an adult woman with Graves' disease, either hyperthyroidism or ophthalmopathy (not recorded which).

This clonotype was counted many times. The chain links TRBV12-3 or TRBV12-4 to TRBJ1-1; a possible D gene is TRBD1 (5 bases). The CDR3 length is 15 residues. V shed 7 bases and J shed 3 bases, with 18 bases lying between them. The CDR3 sequence is CASTQPVGADTEAFF. CDR3 sequence (DNA): TGTGCCAGCACTCAACCCGTCGGGGCGGACACTGAAGCTTTCTTT.

The chain is built from TRBV18 and TRBJ2-2; D is uncertain. Germline values: CDR1 KGHSH, CDR2 LQKENI. There are 12 residues in the CDR3. V gave up 3 bases and J gave up 4 bases, with 3 bases separating them. CDR3 loop: CASSPATGELFF. The CDR3 DNA sequence: TGTGCCAGCTCACCTGCCACCGGGGAGCTGTTTTTT. Combining the CDR3 with reference TRBV18 and TRBJ2-2 gives the whole variable domain NAGVMQNPRHLVRRRGQEARLRCSPMKGHSHVYWYRQLPEEGLKFMVYLQKENIIDESGMPKERFSAEFPKEGPSILRIQQVVRGDSAAYFCASSPATGELFFGEGSRLTVL.

There are a few counts of this clonotype. The chain carries TRBV30 and TRBJ2-7; D gene unclear. Germline-derived CDR1 and CDR2 are GTSNPN and SVGIG (reference sequence). Trimming removed 1 base from V and 4 bases from J, with 14 bases in between. The CDR3 contains 14 residues. The CDR3 here is CAWSGSRALYEQYF. The CDR3 DNA sequence: TGTGCCTGGAGTGGTAGTAGAGCTCTTTACGAGCAGTACTTC.

Ten or more counts support this clonotype. CDR3 region: CASSYGTNTEAFF. The CDR3 bases are TGTGCCAGCAGTTACGGGACGAACACTGAAGCTTTCTTT. This chain joins TRBV6-5 and TRBJ1-1; D is possibly TRBD1 (5 bases). The CDR3 totals 13 residues. V was trimmed by 2 bases and J by 1 base, leaving 5 bases between them. Per germline, CDR1 MNHEY and CDR2 SVGAGI.

This clonotype was detected ten times or more. The rearrangement links TRBV11-2 to TRBJ1-2; 11 bases line up with TRBD1. Germline V gene sequence: CDR1 SGHAT, CDR2 FQNNGV. The CDR3 length is 13 residues. J lost 10 bases, V lost 3 bases, and 4 bases had no gene match. CDR3 coding DNA: TGTGCCAGCAGCTTTGGACAGGGGGCGTCCTACACCTTC. This gives the protein CASSFGQGASYTF.

V and J are TRBV6-1 and TRBJ1-2; 8 bases are shared with TRBD1. Per the germline V gene, CDR1 is MNHNS and CDR2 is SASEGT. Trimming removed 6 bases from V and 5 bases from J; junction bases left unmatched: 8. This CDR3 comprises 14 residues. The CDR3 region has the DNA TGTGCCAGCAGAGACTCAGGACAGGGTTATGGCTACACCTTC. This codes for CASRDSGQGYGYTF.

The table lists this clonotype with a few counts. One base away lies a much larger clone, so this may be a sequencing read error. The V call is TRBV20-1, the J call TRBJ2-7; 9 bases align to TRBD2. J gave up 2 bases and V 6 bases, and 5 bases lay outside the gene matches. Germline CDR1 DFQATT, CDR2 SNEGSKA (reference sequence). CDR3 size: 13 residues. The CDR3 reads CSALAGAPYEQYF. In DNA form, the CDR3 reads TGCAGTGCGTTAGCGGGAGCCCCCTACGAGCAGTACTTC.

The gene calls are TRBV2 and TRBJ1-5; D uncertain. This CDR3 spans 14 amino acids. Germline V gives CDR1 SNHLY, CDR2 FYNNEI. Trimming cost V 2 bases and J 2 bases, with 7 bases left between them. The CDR3 sequence is CASSELWGNQPQHF. The CDR3 nucleotides read TGTGCCAGCAGTGAACTTTGGGGCAATCAGCCCCAGCATTTT.

The chain has TRBV7-9 and TRBJ1-4; the D gene is possibly TRBD1 (5 bases). The length of the CDR3 is 15 residues. Germline V gives CDR1 SEHNR, CDR2 FQNEAQ (reference sequence). Trimming took off 5 bases at V and 3 bases at J, with 13 bases between the two ends. CDR3: CASSPLSGSNEKLFF. The CDR3 DNA reads TGTGCCAGCAGCCCCTTGTCAGGGTCTAATGAAAAACTGTTTTTT. The full variable domain, rest sourced from reference TRBV7-9 and TRBJ1-4, is DTGVSQNPRHKITKRGQNVTFRCDPISEHNRLYWYRQTLGQGPEFLTYFQNEAQLEKSRLLSDRFSAERPKGSFSTLEIQRTEQGDSAMYLCASSPLSGSNEKLFFGSGTQLSVL.

The chain joins TRBV20-1 to TRBJ1-5, with unresolved D. CDR3 length equals 15 residues. Germline CDR1 reads DFQATT; CDR2 reads SNEGSKA (reference sequence). The ends were cut back, 0 bases at V and 11 bases at J, with 20 bases in the middle. The CDR3 reads CSARDSGTYEQSQHF. The CDR3 coding sequence is TGCAGTGCTAGAGATAGCGGCACTTACGAGCAGTCCCAGCATTTT.

Ten or more counts support this clonotype. The CDR3 DNA sequence: TGCAGCGTTGTAGGGAGTGGGGCCAACGTCCTGACTTTC. Translated: CSVVGSGANVLTF. This chain joins TRBV29-1 and TRBJ2-6; tentatively, D is TRBD2 (5 bases). CDR1 is SQVTM and CDR2 is ANQGSEA in the germline V gene. Trimming pared 4 bases from V and 3 bases from J, leaving 7 bases between. The CDR3 runs 13 residues.

This clonotype has more than one count but fewer than ten. A much more abundant neighbour one base away suggests this may be a read error. The rearrangement joins TRBV7-2 to TRBJ1-1, with D unresolved. The CDR3 is 15 residues long. With 1 base removed from V and 7 bases from J, the gap between germline ends came to 16 bases. Looked up from germline, CDR1 is SGHTA and CDR2 is FQGNSA. The CDR3 sequence is CASSLDSRKGNEAFF. CDR3 coding DNA: TGTGCCAGCAGCTTAGATAGTAGGAAAGGGAATGAAGCTTTCTTT.

This clonotype was found a few times. The rearrangement links TRBV30 to TRBJ1-1, with D tentatively TRBD1 (6 bases). Trimming removed 4 bases from V and 3 bases from J, with 6 bases in between. Germline CDR1 GTSNPN, CDR2 SVGIG (reference sequence). The CDR3 covers 11 residues. The CDR3 nucleotides are TGTGCCTGGAAGGGGGACACTGAAGCTTTCTTT. This gives the protein CAWKGDTEAFF.